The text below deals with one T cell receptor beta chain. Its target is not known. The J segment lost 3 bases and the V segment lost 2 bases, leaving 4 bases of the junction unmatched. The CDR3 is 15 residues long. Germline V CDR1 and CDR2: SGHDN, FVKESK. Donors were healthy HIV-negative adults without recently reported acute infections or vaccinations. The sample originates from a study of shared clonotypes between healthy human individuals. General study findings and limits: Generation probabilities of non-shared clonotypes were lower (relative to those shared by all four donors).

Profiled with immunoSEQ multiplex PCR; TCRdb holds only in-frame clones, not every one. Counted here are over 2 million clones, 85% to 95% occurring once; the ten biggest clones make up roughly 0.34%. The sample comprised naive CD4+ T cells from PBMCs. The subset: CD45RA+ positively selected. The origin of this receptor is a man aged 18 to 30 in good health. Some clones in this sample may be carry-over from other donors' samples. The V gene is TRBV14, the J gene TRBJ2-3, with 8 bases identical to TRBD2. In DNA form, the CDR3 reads TGTGCCAGCAGCCAACAACTAGCGGCGACAGATACGCAGTATTTT. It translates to CASSQQLAATDTQYF. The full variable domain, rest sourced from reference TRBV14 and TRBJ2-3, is EAGVTQFPSHSVIEKGQTVTLRCDPISGHDNLYWYRRVMGKEIKFLLHFVKESKQDESGMPNNRFLAERTGGTYSTLKVQPAELEDSGVYFCASSQQLAATDTQYFGPGTRLTVL.